This TCR beta chain was sequenced for a study of blood T cell repertoires in COVID-19. V trimming: 4 bases; J trimming: 3 bases; junction bases outside the gene matches: 4. The CDR3 covers 15 residues. Germline lookup yields CDR1 SGHKS and CDR2 YYEKEE (reference sequence). Assay used: immunoSEQ multiplex PCR; TCRdb lists only in-frame clones, some missing. This table holds about 210,000 clones, more than 75% found once. Sequencing input: PBMCs or T cells enriched from blood (not recorded which). The clonotype was recovered from a man younger than 45 with acute COVID-19. The chain joins TRBV5-5 to TRBJ1-3, with TRBD1 identical over 10 bases. The CDR3 DNA reads as TGTGCCAGCAGCCCGGGACAGGGGTTTGGAAACACCATATATTTT. Protein sequence: CASSPGQGFGNTIYF.